Listed below are T cell receptor beta chains from one sample, sequenced in a study of chemoradiotherapy in HPV16-positive cancers. Measured with immunoSEQ multiplex PCR; TCRdb has only the in-frame clones, and not every one. Among 20,000 to 25,000 clones, over 85% were seen once, and the ten largest hold about 5.6%. The sample here was blood, taken from a patient who underwent chemoradiotherapy. The receptors here all came from a human donor with HPV-associated anogenital cancer. The CDR3 runs from the conserved cysteine through the conserved F or W. D genes are given only for firm matches. The listing skips clone size in some rows; elsewhere it reads once, few, many or a size class.

clone size,D gene,CDR3 length,J gene,V gene,CDR3 protein,CDR3 DNA
-,-,15,TRBJ2-1,TRBV30,CAWSVPYPSGNEQFF,TGTGCCTGGAGTGTACCTTATCCCAGCGGGAATGAGCAGTTCTTC
-,-,19,TRBJ2-1,TRBV5-5,CASSLDTLGLARSYNEQFF,TGTGCCAGCAGCTTGGACACCCTGGGGCTAGCCCGGTCCTACAATGAGCAGTTCTTC
-,-,18,TRBJ1-6,TRBV19,CASSMVSLRDGENSPLHF,TGTGCCAGTAGTATGGTTTCTCTTCGGGACGGGGAGAATTCACCCCTCCACTTT
-,-,16,TRBJ2-3,TRBV9,CASSGGLAIRTDTQYF,TGTGCCAGCAGCGGGGGACTGGCTATTCGCACAGATACGCAGTATTTT
-,TRBD1,15,TRBJ1-1,TRBV5-1,CASSSRDSQNTEAFF,TGCGCCAGCAGCTCCCGGGACAGCCAGAACACTGAAGCTTTCTTT
-,-,15,TRBJ2-3,TRBV11-2,CASSYGSAGLDTQYF,TGTGCCAGCAGCTACGGGTCGGCCGGGTTGGATACGCAGTATTTT
-,TRBD1,14,TRBJ2-5,TRBV5-8,CASSFAGGKKTQYF,TGTGCCAGCAGCTTCGCAGGGGGTAAGAAGACCCAGTACTTC
-,-,18,TRBJ1-4,TRBV30,CAWSVSLVPGLFNEKLFF,TGTGCCTGGAGTGTTAGTTTGGTCCCGGGACTTTTTAATGAAAAACTGTTTTTT
-,TRBD1,14,TRBJ1-6,TRBV2,CASRGDSNNSPLHF,TGTGCCAGCAGAGGGGACAGCAATAATTCACCCCTCCACTTT
-,-,11,TRBJ1-2,TRBV2,CASKRRAGYTF,TGTGCCAGCAAGCGTCGGGCCGGCTACACCTTC
-,-,12,TRBJ1-2,TRBV2,CASELGGDGYTF,TGTGCCAGCGAACTCGGGGGCGATGGCTACACCTTC
-,TRBD1,14,TRBJ1-6,TRBV11-1,CASSQGQWPETLHF,TGTGCCAGCAGTCAGGGACAGTGGCCCGAAACCCTCCACTTT
-,-,13,TRBJ2-2,TRBV11-2,CASSLDRPGELFF,TGTGCCAGCAGCTTAGATCGACCCGGGGAGCTGTTTTTT
-,TRBD2,16,TRBJ2-2,TRBV5-6,CASSSGLAGGLGELFF,TGTGCCAGCAGCTCAGGACTAGCGGGGGGCCTCGGGGAGCTGTTTTTT
-,-,19,TRBJ1-6,TRBV5-6,CASSLAIQGFRANNSPLHF,TGTGCCAGCAGCTTGGCCATTCAAGGGTTCCGGGCTAATAATTCACCCCTCCACTTT
-,-,14,TRBJ1-2,TRBV5-1,CASSLEGQRYGYTF,TGCGCCAGCAGCTTGGAAGGACAACGCTATGGCTACACCTTC
-,TRBD2,16,TRBJ2-5,TRBV29-1,CSVTRGLAGGKETQYF,TGCAGCGTGACCAGGGGGCTAGCGGGGGGGAAAGAGACCCAGTACTTC
-,-,16,TRBJ2-7,TRBV14,CASSQVKGYSSYEQYF,TGTGCCAGCAGCCAAGTCAAGGGCTACAGCTCCTACGAGCAGTACTTC
-,-,12,TRBJ1-6,TRBV6-1,CASSERNSPLHF,TGTGCCAGCAGTGAAAGGAATTCACCCCTCCACTTT
-,-,12,TRBJ1-1,TRBV27,CASRSLSTEAFF,TGTGCCAGCAGGTCATTGAGCACTGAAGCTTTCTTT
-,-,15,TRBJ2-3,TRBV5-1,CASSRGDPSTDTQYF,TGCGCCAGCAGCCGAGGAGACCCTAGCACAGATACGCAGTATTTT
few,-,15,TRBJ2-7,TRBV2,CASSDVGQLGYEQYF,TGTGCCAGCAGTGACGTCGGACAGCTAGGCTACGAGCAGTACTTC
-,-,12,TRBJ2-7,TRBV9,CASSVTGYEQYF,TGTGCCAGCAGCGTAACAGGTTACGAGCAGTACTTC
-,TRBD1,14,TRBJ2-7,TRBV11-2,CASSPRTGGGEQYF,TGTGCCAGCAGCCCCCGGACAGGGGGCGGCGAGCAGTACTTC
-,-,13,TRBJ1-1,TRBV5-1,CASSSYMNTEAFF,TGCGCCAGCAGTTCTTACATGAACACTGAAGCTTTCTTT
few,-,11,TRBJ2-1,TRBV5-6,CASSLAREQFF,TGTGCCAGCAGCTTGGCCCGTGAGCAGTTCTTC
few,-,11,TRBJ1-6,TRBV7-9,CASSQNSPLHF,TGTGCCAGCAGCCAAAATTCACCCCTCCACTTT
-,-,12,TRBJ1-2,TRBV27,CASSSSSDGYTF,TGTGCCAGCAGTTCATCTAGCGATGGCTACACCTTC
-,TRBD2,15,TRBJ2-2,TRBV2,CASSSLAGGTGELFF,TGTGCCAGCAGCAGCCTAGCGGGGGGGACCGGGGAGCTGTTTTTT
-,-,13,TRBJ1-1,TRBV27,CASSFWGAAEAFF,TGTGCCAGCAGTTTCTGGGGGGCCGCTGAAGCTTTCTTT
-,-,15,TRBJ1-5,TRBV7-2,CASSVTTEINQPQHF,TGTGCCAGCAGCGTAACGACAGAAATCAATCAGCCCCAGCATTTT
-,-,16,TRBJ2-3,TRBV6-4,CASSEILAANTDTQYF,TGTGCCAGCAGTGAAATATTAGCGGCGAACACAGATACGCAGTATTTT
-,-,14,TRBJ2-7,TRBV7-2,CASSPQGGSYEQYF,TGTGCCAGCAGCCCCCAAGGAGGCTCCTACGAGCAGTACTTC
-,-,14,TRBJ2-7,TRBV5-1,CASSFGQIMNEQYF,TGCGCCAGCAGCTTCGGACAGATTATGAACGAGCAGTACTTC
once,TRBD1,18,TRBJ2-6,TRBV30,CAWSVPPGGVTGANVLTF,TGTGCCTGGAGTGTACCCCCAGGGGGAGTAACTGGGGCCAACGTCCTGACTTTC
-,TRBD1,16,TRBJ1-1,TRBV5-4,CASRLQTGAANTEAFF,TGTGCCAGCAGATTGCAAACAGGGGCGGCGAACACTGAAGCTTTCTTT
-,-,11,TRBJ2-1,TRBV2,CASSVFNEQFF,TGTGCCAGCAGTGTATTCAATGAGCAGTTCTTC
-,TRBD1,14,TRBJ1-5,TRBV19,CASHGMTGNQPQHF,TGTGCCAGCCACGGAATGACAGGGAATCAGCCCCAGCATTTT
-,TRBD2,16,TRBJ2-3,TRBV7-2,CASSLTLAGGSDTQYF,TGTGCCAGCAGCTTAACGCTAGCGGGGGGGTCAGATACGCAGTATTTT
-,-,15,TRBJ2-7,TRBV6-1,CASSEALAQAYEQYF,TGTGCCAGCAGTGAAGCGCTAGCGCAGGCCTACGAGCAGTACTTC
once,-,13,TRBJ2-7,TRBV11-3,CASSSSNEGEQYF,TGTGCCAGCAGCTCCTCCAACGAGGGGGAGCAGTACTTC
-,TRBD2,17,TRBJ2-5,TRBV5-1,CASSHGTSGGTQETQYF,TGCGCCAGCAGCCACGGGACTAGCGGGGGGACACAAGAGACCCAGTACTTC
-,TRBD1,15,TRBJ2-1,TRBV5-6,CASSPRTGGGNEQFF,TGTGCCAGCAGCCCCCGGACAGGGGGGGGTAATGAGCAGTTCTTC
-,-,15,TRBJ1-3,TRBV7-9,CASSLGTNSGNTIYF,TGTGCCAGCAGCTTAGGGACAAACTCTGGAAACACCATATATTTT
-,-,12,TRBJ1-2,TRBV7-9,CASSLVGDGYTF,TGTGCCAGCAGCTTAGTGGGGGATGGCTACACCTTC
-,-,13,TRBJ1-1,TRBV28,CASSILQITEAFF,TGTGCCAGCAGTATACTCCAGATTACTGAAGCTTTCTTT
-,TRBD1,13,TRBJ1-2,TRBV7-3,CASSLAGGGGYTF,TGTGCCAGCAGCTTAGCAGGGGGCGGTGGCTACACCTTC
once,TRBD1,15,TRBJ2-7,TRBV13,CASSPRDRGVYEQYF,TGTGCCAGCAGCCCCCGGGACAGGGGTGTCTACGAGCAGTACTTC
-,-,13,TRBJ1-6,TRBV6-4,CASSDREGSPLHF,TGTGCCAGCAGTGATAGGGAGGGTTCACCCCTCCACTTT
-,-,17,TRBJ1-4,TRBV5-1,CASSLNAGGEAKSKLFF,TGCGCCAGCAGCTTGAACGCCGGGGGCGAGGCGAAGTCAAAACTGTTTTTT
-,-,14,TRBJ1-2,TRBV6-6,CASSYSGAGLGYTF,TGTGCCAGCAGTTACTCGGGGGCCGGGTTGGGCTACACCTTC
-,-,13,TRBJ1-1,TRBV7-9,CASSLGMNTEAFF,TGTGCCAGCAGCTTAGGTATGAACACTGAAGCTTTCTTT
-,-,14,TRBJ2-1,TRBV7-9,CASSLTGGGDEQFF,TGTGCCAGCAGCTTAACCGGGGGCGGCGATGAGCAGTTCTTC
-,-,14,TRBJ2-1,TRBV4-2,CASSREDGYNEQFF,TGTGCCAGCAGCCGGGAAGACGGCTACAATGAGCAGTTCTTC